Below are 9 T cell receptor beta chains sequenced from a single sample in a study of T cells after yellow fever vaccination. TCRdb independently ran MiXCR on the 5' RACE reads; one entry per CDR3 protein. Of 110,000 to 150,000 distinct CDR3 sequences in the sample, 5% to 8% were seen once. Here the sequenced sample was CD4+ T cells sorted from PBMCs, taken 10 days after the yellow fever booster vaccination. The origin of the receptors is a man aged 25 to 40 who received the YFV17D yellow fever vaccine.

There are many counts of this clonotype. This chain uses TRBV20-1 with TRBJ2-1, with 8 bases fitting TRBD2. Germline V gene data show CDR1 as DFQATT and CDR2 as SNEGSKA (reference sequence). The trim removed 6 bases at V and 5 bases at J, leaving 12 bases unmatched. This CDR3 region has 15 residues. CDR3 sequence: CSAGGAGDINNEQFF. CDR3 coding DNA: TGCAGTGCGGGGGGAGCGGGAGATATTAACAATGAGCAGTTCTTC.

This clonotype was seen repeatedly, ten times or more. This rearrangement joins TRBV25-1 to TRBJ2-1; D is unclear. The CDR3 has 13 residues. CDR1 is MGHDK, CDR2 SYGVNS, per germline. V was clipped by 7 bases and J by 6 bases, with 13 bases between them. In DNA form, the CDR3 reads TGTGCCAGCACCCCAACCTACGGCAATGAGCAGTTCTTC. It specifies CASTPTYGNEQFF.

Comments on this clonotype: A much larger clone lies a single base off, so this may be a read error. The chain joins TRBV3-1 to TRBJ2-7, with D possibly being TRBD1 (5 bases). Trimming cost V 7 bases and J 2 bases, with 18 bases left between them. This CDR3 is built from 15 residues. CDR1 and CDR2 (germline): LGHDT, YNNKEL (reference sequence). The CDR3 DNA reads as TGTGCCAGCACCCGCCAGCCGACAGAAACCTACGAGCAGTACTTC. This codes for CASTRQPTETYEQYF.

The V gene is TRBV5-6, the J gene TRBJ1-5; D is unresolved. With 4 bases removed from V and 7 bases from J, the gap between germline ends came to 12 bases. This CDR3 is 13 amino acids long. The germline V gene has CDR1 SGHDT and CDR2 YYEEEE. The CDR3 loop reads CASSPRTGQPQHF. CDR3 DNA sequence: TGTGCCAGCAGCCCCCGGACCGGACAGCCCCAGCATTTT.

This clonotype was counted ten times or more. The rearrangement joins TRBV5-5 to TRBJ1-2, with D uncertain. Per the germline V gene, CDR1 is SGHKS and CDR2 is YYEKEE (reference sequence). V lost 0 bases and J lost 6, with 12 bases in between. This CDR3 has 14 amino acids. The CDR3 reads CASSLGPQRNGYTF. The CDR3 coding sequence is TGTGCCAGCAGCTTGGGACCGCAGAGGAATGGCTACACCTTC.

This clonotype showed up many times. The rearrangement links TRBV27 to TRBJ1-6; 10 bases are a match to TRBD1. Germline V gives CDR1 MNHEY, CDR2 SMNVEV (reference sequence). CDR3 length: 17 residues. V lost 4 bases and J lost 2; bases outside the gene matches: 5. The chain's CDR3 is CASSSRTGGTYNSPLHF. The CDR3 nucleotides read TGTGCCAGCAGTTCCCGGACAGGGGGTACCTATAATTCACCCCTCCACTTT.

Many counts were recorded for this clonotype. The J gene is TRBJ2-7, the V gene TRBV15; D not resolved. Germline V gene data show CDR1 as LNHNV and CDR2 as YYDKDF (reference sequence). The V end was cut by 3 bases, the J end by 0 bases, with 6 bases between. The CDR3 totals 13 residues. The CDR3 DNA reads TGTGCCACCAGCAGCCCGAGCTCCTACGAGCAGTACTTC. Translating it yields CATSSPSSYEQYF.

In its sample, this clonotype was seen many times. The chain is built from TRBV20-1 and TRBJ2-1; D might be TRBD2 (7 bases). The CDR3 is made up of 15 amino acids. V was clipped by 0 bases and J by 5 bases, with 14 bases between them. From germline, CDR1 is DFQATT and CDR2 SNEGSKA (reference sequence). The CDR3 here is CSARDWAGDNNEQFF. In DNA form, the CDR3 reads TGCAGTGCTAGAGATTGGGCGGGGGACAACAATGAGCAGTTCTTC.

This clonotype has ten or more counts. This chain joins TRBV27 and TRBJ1-5; weak D call: TRBD1 (6 bases). V shed 6 bases and J shed 0 bases, with 18 bases lying between them. The germline gives CDR1 MNHEY, CDR2 SMNVEV (reference sequence). The CDR3 extends over 17 amino acids. The CDR3 reads CASSLKGRGFSNQPQHF. In nucleotides, the CDR3 is TGTGCCAGCAGCCTAAAGGGCAGGGGTTTTAGCAATCAGCCCCAGCATTTT.